This T cell receptor beta chain was found in a study of cytomegalovirus exposure and HLA in healthy donors (dated by TCRdb to 2016 to 2017). Looking at the study overall: The 666 repertoires of the first cohort and the 110 or so validation repertoires were produced on the same platform, according to a later analysis. The aim of the study was to test whether cataloging public T cell receptors could identify signatures of past pathogen exposure. A separate validation cohort of roughly 110 different subjects was used in addition to the approximately 700-subject first cohort. To predict cytomegalovirus infection status, the study brought together high-throughput TCR immunosequencing, statistical association of individual TCRs with disease status, and machine learning.

Of note for this clone: Its target antigen remains unknown. Within one base of it there is no much larger clone, and no base qualities were kept.

From the cysteine through the phenylalanine, the CDR3 covers 17 amino acids. The entry retains the CDR3 DNA only, 51 bases that are in frame from base 1. The germline V gene encodes CDR1 SGHVS and CDR2 FNYEAQ. At the junction V is shortened by 1 base and J by 3 bases; bases outside the gene matches: 6. The library was obtained by the immunoSEQ multiplex PCR assay. In the paper's pipeline: A statistical classification framework was built to diagnose cytomegalovirus status from the catalog of TCR beta chain sequences. As stored in TCRdb, this immuneACCESS dataset retains in-frame rearrangements with V and J assigned. A fraction of the clones does not appear; measured against another copy, unresolved V genes explain less than half of the discrepancy, and the remainder lacks a known reason. The V and J calls and clone size come from that table; D and trimming were worked out from the DNA. Here the sample has approximately 200,000 clones; 84% occur a single time. Around 6.7% of the sample is in the top ten clones.

The paper as a whole reports these results and caveats: In vitro tests confirmed that a few of the cytomegalovirus-associated TCR beta chains recognize cytomegalovirus antigens. Of the cluster scores, around 95% were above 0 in a later analysis, which found that TCRs clustered in the first cohort also tended to co-occur in the 95 to 150 validation repertoires. A later analysis lacked HLA typing for the validation cohort, so it scored co-occurrence in that cohort across all 110 or so repertoires. Most TCR sequences were seen in very few donors, while some public TCRs were found in many individuals. In both the original and validation cohorts, the classifier was reported to diagnose cytomegalovirus status with high specificity and sensitivity. A total of about 150 TCR beta chains were listed by the study as associated with cytomegalovirus. It was suggested by the authors that the approach could potentially be generalized to other disease states and immunological phenotypes.

Separate from the roughly 650-subject first cohort, the validation cohort of roughly 120 subjects was the group to which the donors belonged. The sample was PBMCs. Recombination connected TRBV7-6 to TRBJ2-3; 11 central nucleotides agree with TRBD2. The clonotype was recovered from a young man in good health and CMV-seropositive. The CDR3 protein: CASSLGQTSGITDTQYF. Read as DNA, the sequence is TGTGCCAGCAGCTTAGGGCAGACTAGCGGGATAACAGATACGCAGTATTTT.